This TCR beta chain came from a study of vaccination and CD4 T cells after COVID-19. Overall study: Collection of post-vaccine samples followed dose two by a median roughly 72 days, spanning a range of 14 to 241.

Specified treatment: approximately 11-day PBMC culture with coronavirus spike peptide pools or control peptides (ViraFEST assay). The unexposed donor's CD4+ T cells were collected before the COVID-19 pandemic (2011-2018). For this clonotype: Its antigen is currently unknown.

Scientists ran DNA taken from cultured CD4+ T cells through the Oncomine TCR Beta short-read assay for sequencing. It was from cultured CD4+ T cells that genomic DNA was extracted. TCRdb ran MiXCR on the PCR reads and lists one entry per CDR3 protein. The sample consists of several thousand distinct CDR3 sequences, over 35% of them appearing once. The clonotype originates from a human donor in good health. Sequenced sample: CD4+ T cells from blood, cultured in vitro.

This chain's CDR3 is CASSLGGSRQGPLHF. CDR3 DNA: TGTGCCAGCAGCTTAGGAGGGTCTCGGCAGGGACCCCTCCACTTT. V and J are TRBV7-2 and TRBJ1-6; D may be TRBD1 (5 bases). Trimming shortened V by 1 base and J by 12 bases, and 16 bases separated the two germline ends. CDR1 is SGHTA and CDR2 is FQGNSA in the germline V gene. This CDR3 spans 15 amino acids.